The entry that follows covers one T cell receptor (beta chain) sequence. This record comes from a study of PD-L1 blockade in urothelial cancer. At the level of the study: Each patient had 0 to 3 earlier chemotherapy regimens.

Using immunoSEQ multiplex PCR, the repertoire was profiled, and TCRdb retains in-frame clones only, with some absent. Of approximately 47,000 clones detected, 82% appear once; the ten largest clones hold under 2%. The sample's time point: pretreatment peripheral blood. Patients each gave 1 to 8 samples, pretreatment and on-treatment. The specimen was PBMCs, collected around atezolizumab (anti-PD-L1) treatment. The receptor's source is a man aged 50 to 59 with urothelial cancer.

The DNA of the CDR3 is TGTGCCAGCAGTGTGATGGTCAGGGGGGAGGACATTCAGTACTTC. Protein sequence: CASSVMVRGEDIQYF. The chain is built from TRBV2 and TRBJ2-4; D might be TRBD1 (7 bases). The ends were cut back, 4 bases at V and 8 bases at J, with 18 bases in the middle. CDR1 and CDR2 (germline): SNHLY, FYNNEI. The CDR3 covers 15 residues.